Following are 27 T cell receptor beta chains from one sample sequenced in a study of T cells in Graves' hyperthyroidism and ophthalmopathy. RNA transcripts were the template for amplifying TCR beta CDR3 regions. The TCR CDR3 first-round RT-PCR relied on the HTBI primer set. TCRdb re-called the multiplex PCR reads with MiXCR, one entry per CDR3 protein. The sample shows some 770,000 distinct CDR3 sequences, about a sixth of them seen only once. Sequencing was carried out using blood. The origin of the receptors is a man in his late teens or twenties with Graves' hyperthyroidism.

J is TRBJ1-2 and V is TRBV9; D gene ambiguous. CDR1 is SGDLS and CDR2 is YYNGEE in the germline V gene. The CDR3 is made up of 14 amino acids. V gave up 0 bases and J gave up 3 bases, with 9 bases separating them. The CDR3 bases are TGTGCCAGCAGCGTAGGACCGGCTGACTATGGCTACACCTTC. Its translation: CASSVGPADYGYTF.

This sequence joins TRBV20-1 and TRBJ2-7; D may be TRBD1 or TRBD2 (5 bases each). The length of the CDR3 is 12 residues. The V gene lost 6 bases and the J gene lost 2 bases, with 11 bases spanning the gap. Germline V gene lookup returns CDR1 DFQATT and CDR2 SNEGSKA (reference sequence). The CDR3 sequence: CSASRGPYEQYF. The DNA for the CDR3 is TGCAGTGCCTCGAGGGGCCCCTACGAGCAGTACTTC.

Ten or more counts support this clonotype. V usage is TRBV2 and J usage is TRBJ2-7; 11 nucleotides align to TRBD2. Trimming took 6 bases from V and 6 from J; bases not matched to a gene: 1. This CDR3 has 12 residues. CDR1 is SNHLY, CDR2 FYNNEI, per germline. The CDR3 reads CASRLAGGEQYF. CDR3 in DNA: TGTGCCAGCAGGCTAGCGGGAGGCGAGCAGTACTTC.

The sample holds many counts of this clonotype. The chain has TRBV12-3 or TRBV12-4 and TRBJ2-3; possible D gene TRBD2, 6 bases. The V gene lost 1 base and the J gene lost 0 bases, with 11 bases spanning the gap. CDR3 size: 16 residues. As DNA, the CDR3 is TGTGCCAGCAGTTTAGTTCCGGGACTTAGCACAGATACGCAGTATTTT. Amino acid sequence: CASSLVPGLSTDTQYF.

Many counts were recorded for this clonotype. The rearrangement joins TRBV6-7 to TRBJ2-5; TRBD1 matches 10 bases. TRBV6-7 counts as an open reading frame of uncertain function. There are 19 residues in the CDR3. The trim removed 0 bases at V and 4 bases at J, leaving 14 bases unmatched. The CDR3 sequence: CASSYSIVGTGVVGETQYF. The CDR3 DNA is TGTGCCAGCAGTTACTCCATTGTGGGGACAGGGGTTGTTGGAGAGACCCAGTACTTC.

The chain joins TRBV7-9 to TRBJ2-7; 8 bases match TRBD2. The ends lost 0 bases at V and 0 bases at J; junction bases unmatched: 7. Germline CDR1 SEHNR, CDR2 FQNEAQ (reference sequence). The length of the CDR3 is 17 residues. CDR3 protein: CASSLAGSSGFSYEQYF. CDR3 coding DNA: TGTGCCAGCAGCTTAGCGGGGTCTAGCGGGTTCTCCTACGAGCAGTACTTC.

This clonotype turned up a few times. V is TRBV29-1 and J is TRBJ1-5; 10 bases match TRBD1. The V segment lost 6 bases and the J segment 2 bases; nucleotides outside the gene matches: 4. Germline lookup yields CDR1 SQVTM and CDR2 ANQGSEA. The CDR3 contains 14 residues. This chain's CDR3 is CSVGDRGGNQPQHF. The CDR3 nucleotides are TGCAGCGTAGGGGACAGGGGAGGCAATCAGCCCCAGCATTTT.

This chain uses TRBV9 with TRBJ1-1; 12 nucleotides agree with TRBD1. The CDR3 length is 15 residues. Trimming cost V 3 bases and J 5 bases; bases outside gene matches: 5. Germline CDR1 reads SGDLS; CDR2 reads YYNGEE. CDR3 region: CASSERDRGQTEAFF. The CDR3 nucleotides are TGTGCCAGCAGCGAACGGGACAGGGGGCAAACTGAAGCTTTCTTT.

This clonotype has at least ten counts. This chain joins TRBV12-3 or TRBV12-4 and TRBJ1-1; D is unresolved. The CDR3 extends over 15 amino acids. Trimming removed 5 bases from V and 1 base from J, with 14 bases in between. The CDR3 DNA follows: TGTGCCAGCAGTCCTTGGATGTCGCAGAACACTGAAGCTTTCTTT. It is translated as CASSPWMSQNTEAFF.

The V and J genes are TRBV30 and TRBJ2-2, with D possibly called TRBD1 or TRBD2 (7 bases each). Germline CDR1 GTSNPN, CDR2 SVGIG (reference sequence). The CDR3 totals 14 residues. CDR3 sequence: CVLAGGAGTGELFF. The CDR3 nucleotides are TGTGTCCTAGCAGGGGGGGCCGGAACCGGGGAGCTGTTTTTT.

The chain couples TRBV6-1 to TRBJ1-1; TRBD1 matches 9 bases. V was pared by 6 bases and J by 4 bases, with 6 bases of the junction left unmatched. Germline lookup yields CDR1 MNHNS and CDR2 SASEGT. CDR3 length: 14 residues. Written as DNA, the CDR3 is TGTGCCAGCAGCCCCACAGGGGGCGGCACTGAAGCTTTCTTT. This codes for CASSPTGGGTEAFF.

The table lists this clonotype with many counts. This CDR3 is CASSPRRTDTQYF. The CDR3 DNA reads as TGTGCCAGCAGTCCTCGGAGGACAGATACGCAGTATTTT. This chain links TRBV28 with TRBJ2-3, with a weak D call TRBD2 (5 bases). The CDR3 runs 13 residues. Germline lookup yields CDR1 MDHEN and CDR2 SYDVKM. V was clipped by 5 bases and J by 3 bases, with 9 bases between them.

This clonotype was seen many times. The chain recombines TRBV30 with TRBJ1-5, with D hard to call. Trimming cost V 3 bases and J 3 bases, with 9 bases left between them. This CDR3 contains 13 residues. CDR1 is GTSNPN and CDR2 is SVGIG in the germline V gene (reference sequence). CDR3 sequence reads: CAWSLADNQPQHF. The CDR3 DNA is TGTGCCTGGAGCCTGGCAGACAATCAGCCCCAGCATTTT.

This clonotype was seen many times. The chain recombines TRBV18 with TRBJ1-1, with unresolved D. Germline V lookup: CDR1 KGHSH, CDR2 LQKENI. The V end lost 2 bases, the J end lost 1 base, and 11 bases lay between the germline ends. The CDR3 totals 15 residues. The CDR3 here is CASSPLSDENTEAFF. The CDR3 DNA reads TGTGCCAGCTCACCATTGTCAGACGAGAACACTGAAGCTTTCTTT. Based on the CDR3 plus reference TRBV18 and TRBJ1-1, the full variable domain is NAGVMQNPRHLVRRRGQEARLRCSPMKGHSHVYWYRQLPEEGLKFMVYLQKENIIDESGMPKERFSAEFPKEGPSILRIQQVVRGDSAAYFCASSPLSDENTEAFFGQGTRLTVV.

This clonotype was seen repeatedly, ten times or more. The genes are TRBV28 and TRBJ1-2; D not certain. The CDR3 has 11 residues. Germline V gives CDR1 MDHEN, CDR2 SYDVKM. Trimming shortened V by 6 bases and J by 8 bases, and 10 bases separated the two germline ends. The CDR3 sequence is CASSQWIGYTF. The CDR3 region has the DNA TGTGCCAGCAGCCAATGGATCGGCTACACCTTC.

This clonotype has ten or more counts. The chain combines TRBV15 with TRBJ1-1; D call uncertain. This CDR3 spans 14 amino acids. V was trimmed by 6 bases and J by 3 bases, leaving 14 bases between them. Germline loops: CDR1 LNHNV, CDR2 YYDKDF (reference sequence). The CDR3 region has the DNA TGTGCCACCAGAGAATCAGAGGGTGACACTGAAGCTTTCTTT. Translating gives CATRESEGDTEAFF.

Concerning this clonotype itself: A much larger clone lies one base from this, so it may be a read error. The gene calls are TRBV11-3 and TRBJ2-5; 10 bases are shared with TRBD1. With V trimmed by 5 bases and J by 7 bases, 10 bases remained unmatched. CDR3 length: 15 residues. Germline-derived CDR1 and CDR2 are SGHNT and YENEEA. The CDR3 sequence: CASSRDRGPWGTQYF. As DNA, the CDR3 is TGTGCCAGCAGCCGGGACAGGGGACCGTGGGGGACCCAGTACTTC.

This clonotype has at least ten counts. V is TRBV6-2 or TRBV6-3 and J is TRBJ2-7, with D hard to call. Germline V gene lookup returns CDR1 MNHEY and CDR2 SVGEGT. V shed 4 bases and J shed 5 bases, with 9 bases lying between them. CDR3 length: 12 residues. The CDR3 sequence: CASSLVPHEQYF. CDR3 DNA: TGTGCCAGCAGTTTGGTCCCCCACGAGCAGTACTTC.

This clonotype was picked up many times. The chain couples TRBV12-3 or TRBV12-4 to TRBJ2-5, with a weak D call TRBD2 (6 bases). V was trimmed by 5 bases and J by 3 bases, leaving 10 bases between them. CDR3 length: 13 amino acids. CDR3 sequence reads: CASSQEREETQYF. CDR3 coding DNA: TGTGCCAGCAGTCAGGAGCGGGAAGAGACCCAGTACTTC.

This clonotype showed up many times. The V call is TRBV12-3 or TRBV12-4, the J call TRBJ2-1, with 15 bases aligning to TRBD2. V lost 5 bases and J lost 6; bases outside the gene matches: 5. The CDR3 length is 16 residues. This chain's CDR3 is CASSLWTSGRANEQFF. The CDR3 DNA reads as TGTGCCAGCAGTCTTTGGACTAGCGGGAGGGCCAATGAGCAGTTCTTC.

V is TRBV6-2 or TRBV6-3 and J is TRBJ1-2; D call uncertain. V shed 2 bases and J shed 3 bases, with 1 base lying between them. From germline, CDR1 is MNHEY and CDR2 SVGEGT. This CDR3 is 11 amino acids long. CDR3 sequence: CASSYDYGYTF. The CDR3 DNA follows: TGTGCCAGCAGTTACGACTATGGCTACACCTTC.

This clonotype turned up a few times. The chain joins TRBV6-2 or TRBV6-3 to TRBJ2-7; 8 bases agree with TRBD1. The V gene's germline CDR1 is MNHEY and CDR2 SVGEGT. The CDR3 sequence is 16 residues long. V trimming: 0 bases; J trimming: 2 bases; junction bases outside the gene matches: 6. CDR3 protein: CASSYSRDRGTYEQYF. DNA for the CDR3: TGTGCCAGCAGTTACTCGAGAGACAGGGGAACCTACGAGCAGTACTTC.

This clonotype occurred many times. The CDR3 sequence: CASTLRTPMNTEAFF. CDR3 DNA: TGTGCCAGCACCCTCAGGACACCGATGAACACTGAAGCTTTCTTT. This chain connects TRBV6-1 to TRBJ1-1, with D possibly matching TRBD1 (5 bases). The CDR3 spans 15 residues. Trimming cost V 7 bases and J 0 bases, with 15 bases left between them. Germline-derived CDR1 and CDR2 are MNHNS and SASEGT.

J is TRBJ1-1 and V is TRBV2; unclear D gene. This CDR3 contains 14 residues. V was shortened by 3 bases and J by 0 bases, with 8 bases between the two germline ends. CDR1 and CDR2 (germline): SNHLY, FYNNEI. CDR3 region: CASSDWLMNTEAFF. CDR3 nucleotide sequence: TGTGCCAGCAGTGATTGGCTCATGAACACTGAAGCTTTCTTT.

The rearrangement joins TRBV9 to TRBJ2-3, with 8 bases that match TRBD1. Losses at the gene ends were 3 bases for V and 2 bases for J; bases not matched to a gene: 8. Germline V CDR1 and CDR2: SGDLS, YYNGEE. This CDR3 contains 16 residues. This chain's CDR3 is CASSATGGPTTDTQYF. In DNA form, the CDR3 reads TGTGCCAGCAGCGCAACAGGGGGACCTACCACAGATACGCAGTATTTT.

This clonotype appeared many times. The CDR3 region has the DNA TGTGCTAGTGGTTCAACGGGACTAGCGGGAGGAGGTGAGCAGTTCTTC. Protein: CASGSTGLAGGGEQFF. This chain links TRBV12-5 with TRBJ2-1, with 15 positions matching TRBD2. CDR1 and CDR2 (germline): LGHNT, FRNRAP. This CDR3 is 16 amino acids long. J was trimmed by 9 bases and V by 4 bases; bases with no gene match: 7.

About this clonotype itself: This CDR3 is missing its conserved last phenylalanine or tryptophan, likely due to a read error. The gene calls are TRBV18 and TRBJ2-7; D gene ambiguous. V was pared by 3 bases and J by 4 bases, with 10 bases between. Germline V gives CDR1 KGHSH, CDR2 LQKENI. The CDR3 extends over 13 amino acids. The CDR3 DNA reads TGTGCCAGCTCACCCCCGTCATTTTACGAGCAGTACCTC. Amino acids: CASSPPSFYEQYL.